This T cell receptor (beta chain) was retrieved from a study of cytomegalovirus exposure and HLA in healthy donors. Study conclusions and caveats: The later analysis indicated that the majority of CMV-associated TCR beta chains appeared HLA-restricted. One variant, a missense change in DCLRE1C, was linked in a later analysis to TCR beta V- and J-gene trimming.

The CDR3 extends over 15 amino acids. Germline V gene data show CDR1 as MNHNS and CDR2 as SASEGT. Trimming at V came to 5 bases and at J to 7 bases, leaving 10 bases not matched to a gene. To note about this clone: Its antigen is as yet unknown.

With 60 Vbeta and 13 Jbeta primers, the PCR was carried out. Profiling relied on immunoSEQ multiplex PCR, and the TCRdb table lists in-frame clones only, not all of them. The sample holds more than 150,000 clones, 87% seen once. The sequenced sample consisted of PBMCs. The chain employs TRBV6-1 and TRBJ1-5, with 8 nucleotides matching TRBD1. This clonotype was obtained from a girl under two years old in good health and CMV-seronegative. The CDR3 region has the DNA TGTGCCAGCAGTTCCTACAGGGGGGTAGAGCAGCCCCAGCATTTT. Translating gives CASSSYRGVEQPQHF.